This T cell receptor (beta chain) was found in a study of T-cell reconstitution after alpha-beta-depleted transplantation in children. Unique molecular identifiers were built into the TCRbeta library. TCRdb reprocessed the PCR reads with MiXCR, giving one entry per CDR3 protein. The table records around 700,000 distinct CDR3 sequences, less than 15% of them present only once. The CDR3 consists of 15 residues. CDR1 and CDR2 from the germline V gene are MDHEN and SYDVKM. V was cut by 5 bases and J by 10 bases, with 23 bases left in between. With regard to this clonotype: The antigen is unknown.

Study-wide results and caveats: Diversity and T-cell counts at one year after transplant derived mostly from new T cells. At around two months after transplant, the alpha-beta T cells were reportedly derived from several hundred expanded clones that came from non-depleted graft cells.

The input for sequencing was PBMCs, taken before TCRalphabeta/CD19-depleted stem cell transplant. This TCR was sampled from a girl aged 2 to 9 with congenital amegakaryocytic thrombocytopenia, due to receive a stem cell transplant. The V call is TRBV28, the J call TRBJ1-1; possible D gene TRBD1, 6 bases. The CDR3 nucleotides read TGTGCCAGCAGTCCGGGGGGGGGCGCGAAGTACTTAGCTTTCTTT. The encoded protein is CASSPGGGAKYLAFF.